The clone carrying this T cell receptor beta chain was seen at least ten times. This record belongs to a study of blood T cell repertoires in COVID-19. Turning to the study itself: The United States, Italy and Spain supplied acute and convalescent COVID-19 samples.

The V gene's germline CDR1 is MNHEY and CDR2 SVGEGT. J lost 6 bases, V lost 5 bases, and 4 bases had no gene match. The CDR3 has 15 amino acids. In the original processing: Reference gene primer amplification gave estimated nucleated cell counts. Sequenced by immunoSEQ multiplex PCR; TCRdb stores in-frame clones only, minus some. The V and J calls and the clone size are those of that table, but D and trimming were determined from the DNA. The sample yields 250,000 or so clones, around 91% seen once. The source of this sequence is a woman aged 55-69 years with COVID-19, enrolled during active disease. This chain joins TRBV6-2 or TRBV6-3 and TRBJ2-2; TRBD2 matches at 12 bases. The specimen sequenced was peripheral blood. DNA of the CDR3: TGTGCCAGCAGTCGTCTAGCGGGGGGGCCCGGGGAGCTGTTTTTT. This encodes CASSRLAGGPGELFF.